These T cell receptor beta chains were read from a single sample in a study of cytomegalovirus exposure and HLA in healthy donors. Sequencing used immunoSEQ multiplex PCR; TCRdb keeps in-frame clones, though not all of them. Of roughly 200,000 clones in the sample, 80% to 85% were seen once. What was sequenced was PBMCs. The origin of the receptors is a woman aged 25 to 39 in good health and CMV-seronegative. Each CDR3 is given with its conserved first and last residue. The order of the fields is D gene, J gene, clone size, V gene, CDR3 protein, CDR3 DNA. A D gene is named only where the DNA matches it firmly. Clone sizes are given selectively: once, few, many, or a class where the clone is expanded.

D gene: .; J gene: TRBJ2-1; clone size: .; V gene: TRBV7-2; CDR3 protein: CASSPTRLSSYNEQFF; CDR3 DNA: TGTGCCAGCAGCCCTACTAGACTGAGCTCCTACAATGAGCAGTTCTTC
D gene: .; J gene: TRBJ2-7; clone size: .; V gene: TRBV5-1; CDR3 protein: CASSLAERSSYEQYF; CDR3 DNA: TGCGCCAGCAGCTTGGCCGAGCGCAGCTCCTACGAGCAGTACTTC
D gene: TRBD2; J gene: TRBJ2-7; clone size: .; V gene: TRBV13; CDR3 protein: CASSPPGGLAGGATYEQYF; CDR3 DNA: TGTGCCAGCAGCCCCCCGGGGGGACTAGCGGGGGGCGCAACCTACGAGCAGTACTTC
D gene: .; J gene: TRBJ1-4; clone size: .; V gene: TRBV30; CDR3 protein: CAWSVLTGSNEKLFF; CDR3 DNA: TGTGCCTGGAGTGTACTGACAGGCTCTAATGAAAAACTGTTTTTT
D gene: .; J gene: TRBJ1-5; clone size: .; V gene: TRBV30; CDR3 protein: CAWSEYSSRGQPQHF; CDR3 DNA: TGTGCCTGGAGTGAGTACTCCTCCCGCGGTCAGCCCCAGCATTTT
D gene: .; J gene: TRBJ1-5; clone size: .; V gene: TRBV27; CDR3 protein: CASSLFPPREGQPQHF; CDR3 DNA: TGTGCCAGCAGTTTATTTCCCCCGAGGGAGGGCCAGCCCCAGCATTTT
D gene: TRBD1; J gene: TRBJ1-2; clone size: .; V gene: TRBV5-1; CDR3 protein: CASSLTGEGYTF; CDR3 DNA: TGCGCCAGCAGCTTGACAGGGGAAGGCTACACCTTC
D gene: .; J gene: TRBJ2-7; clone size: .; V gene: TRBV4-2; CDR3 protein: CASSQDYLAQTYEQYF; CDR3 DNA: TGTGCCAGCAGCCAAGATTACCTAGCGCAGACCTACGAGCAGTACTTC
D gene: .; J gene: TRBJ1-2; clone size: .; V gene: TRBV20-1; CDR3 protein: CSAALAGGYTF; CDR3 DNA: TGCAGTGCCGCCCTAGCCGGAGGCTACACCTTC
D gene: TRBD2; J gene: TRBJ2-5; clone size: .; V gene: TRBV5-1; CDR3 protein: CASRQSSGLQETQYF; CDR3 DNA: TGCGCCAGCCGGCAGTCTAGCGGCCTTCAAGAGACCCAGTACTTC
D gene: .; J gene: TRBJ1-1; clone size: many; V gene: TRBV5-1; CDR3 protein: CASSSNHGGLAFF; CDR3 DNA: TGCGCCAGCAGCTCCAACCACGGAGGGTTAGCTTTCTTT
D gene: .; J gene: TRBJ2-7; clone size: .; V gene: TRBV7-8; CDR3 protein: CASSLRDWGEQYF; CDR3 DNA: TGTGCCAGCAGCCTTAGGGACTGGGGCGAGCAGTACTTC
D gene: .; J gene: TRBJ1-2; clone size: .; V gene: TRBV6-5; CDR3 protein: CASSYSRAAGYTF; CDR3 DNA: TGTGCCAGCAGTTACTCCAGGGCGGCGGGCTACACCTTC
D gene: TRBD1; J gene: TRBJ1-5; clone size: .; V gene: TRBV19; CDR3 protein: CASSRTGGKSNQPQHF; CDR3 DNA: TGTGCCAGTAGTAGGACAGGGGGCAAAAGCAATCAGCCCCAGCATTTT
D gene: TRBD1; J gene: TRBJ2-7; clone size: few; V gene: TRBV19; CDR3 protein: CASIGQGYEQYF; CDR3 DNA: TGTGCCAGTATTGGACAGGGATACGAGCAGTACTTC
D gene: .; J gene: TRBJ1-1; clone size: .; V gene: TRBV5-1; CDR3 protein: CASSTGLTDYLEAFF; CDR3 DNA: TGCGCCAGCAGCACCGGCTTGACAGATTACCTAGAAGCTTTCTTT
D gene: TRBD1; J gene: TRBJ2-4; clone size: .; V gene: TRBV5-4; CDR3 protein: CASSLPGQGANIQYF; CDR3 DNA: TGTGCCAGCAGCTTGCCGGGACAGGGGGCAAACATTCAGTACTTC
D gene: .; J gene: TRBJ2-7; clone size: .; V gene: TRBV28; CDR3 protein: CASSLRGILTYEQYF; CDR3 DNA: TGTGCCAGCAGTTTGCGAGGGATATTAACCTACGAGCAGTACTTC
D gene: TRBD1; J gene: TRBJ2-2; clone size: .; V gene: TRBV5-4; CDR3 protein: CASSSRTGSNTGELFF; CDR3 DNA: TGTGCCAGCAGCTCCCGGACAGGGAGTAACACCGGGGAGCTGTTTTTT
D gene: TRBD1; J gene: TRBJ2-1; clone size: .; V gene: TRBV27; CDR3 protein: CASSFRGLYTEPQFF; CDR3 DNA: TGTGCCAGCAGTTTTAGGGGGCTCTATACCGAGCCCCAGTTCTTC
D gene: .; J gene: TRBJ2-7; clone size: .; V gene: TRBV30; CDR3 protein: CAWSGWGRTYEQYF; CDR3 DNA: TGTGCCTGGAGTGGGTGGGGGCGGACCTACGAGCAGTACTTC
D gene: .; J gene: TRBJ1-2; clone size: .; V gene: TRBV5-1; CDR3 protein: CASKGGDGYTF; CDR3 DNA: TGCGCCAGCAAGGGAGGGGATGGCTACACCTTC
D gene: .; J gene: TRBJ1-3; clone size: .; V gene: TRBV28; CDR3 protein: CASKQGASGNTIYF; CDR3 DNA: TGTGCCAGCAAACAGGGAGCCTCTGGAAACACCATATATTTT
D gene: TRBD1; J gene: TRBJ2-7; clone size: .; V gene: TRBV6-1; CDR3 protein: CASSEPSDRPVNEQYF; CDR3 DNA: TGTGCCAGCAGTGAACCGTCGGACAGGCCAGTAAATGAGCAGTACTTC
D gene: .; J gene: TRBJ1-2; clone size: .; V gene: TRBV14; CDR3 protein: CASSVQTVGNYGYTF; CDR3 DNA: TGTGCCAGCAGCGTACAGACAGTAGGCAACTATGGCTACACCTTC
D gene: TRBD1; J gene: TRBJ2-5; clone size: .; V gene: TRBV6-1; CDR3 protein: CASTRTGRETQYF; CDR3 DNA: TGTGCCAGCACTCGGACAGGACGAGAGACCCAGTACTTC
D gene: TRBD1; J gene: TRBJ1-4; clone size: .; V gene: TRBV4-1; CDR3 protein: CASSQVESGGREKLFF; CDR3 DNA: TGCGCCAGCAGCCAAGTAGAGTCAGGGGGACGCGAAAAACTGTTTTTT
D gene: TRBD1; J gene: TRBJ2-7; clone size: .; V gene: TRBV7-9; CDR3 protein: CASSSGTGGSYEQYF; CDR3 DNA: TGTGCCAGCAGCTCCGGGACAGGGGGCTCCTACGAGCAGTACTTC
D gene: TRBD2; J gene: TRBJ2-7; clone size: .; V gene: TRBV6-1; CDR3 protein: CASLLQRGYHEQYF; CDR3 DNA: TGTGCCAGCCTCCTCCAGCGGGGGTACCACGAGCAGTACTTC
D gene: TRBD1; J gene: TRBJ2-3; clone size: .; V gene: TRBV7-2; CDR3 protein: CASSTRGQEITDTQYF; CDR3 DNA: TGTGCCAGCAGTACTCGCGGACAGGAGATCACAGATACGCAGTATTTT
D gene: .; J gene: TRBJ1-2; clone size: .; V gene: TRBV28; CDR3 protein: CASSLSGEWGYTF; CDR3 DNA: TGTGCCAGCAGTTTATCAGGGGAGTGGGGCTACACCTTC
D gene: .; J gene: TRBJ1-1; clone size: .; V gene: TRBV18; CDR3 protein: CASSPFTQNTEAFF; CDR3 DNA: TGTGCCAGCTCACCATTCACACAGAACACTGAAGCTTTCTTT